The clone carrying this T cell receptor (beta chain) showed up many times. It was RNA transcripts that yielded the amplified TCR beta CDR3 regions. TCR CDR3 underwent first-round RT-PCR with the HTBI primer set. TCRdb re-analysed the multiplex PCR reads in MiXCR, keeping a single row per CDR3 protein. The sample has around 580,000 distinct CDR3 sequences; 16% are singletons. If no ophthalmopathy progression occurred within 18 months, Graves' hyperthyroidism was stable. Diagnosis of hyperthyroidism was new in patients aged 18 to 65, and its duration was under 2 months. PBMCs stemmed from around 9.3 ml fresh peripheral blood. This specimen belongs to a study of T cells in Graves' hyperthyroidism and ophthalmopathy. About the research overall: Peripheral blood was taken when the disease was first diagnosed, before any treatment began.

There are 15 residues in the CDR3. The trim removed 1 base at V and 3 bases at J, leaving 6 bases unmatched. Germline assignment: CDR1 SGHAT and CDR2 FQNNGV. This sequence was found in a woman in her late teens or twenties with Graves' hyperthyroidism. The chain links TRBV11-2 to TRBJ2-7; 7 bases line up with TRBD2. Material: blood. CDR3 in amino acids: CASSLAGGSGYEQYF. Here the CDR3 DNA reads TGTGCCAGCAGCTTAGCGGGAGGCTCTGGCTACGAGCAGTACTTC.